This paragraph covers one T cell receptor (beta chain) sequence. The antigen is not known. This entry comes from a study of T cell responses to AZD1222 COVID-19 vaccine. In the study overall: Second-dose schedules of about 4 or about 12 weeks were combined.

Whole-study results and caveats: After two AZD1222 doses, spike-specific TCR breadth and depth rose versus day 0. CD4 TCRs associated with vaccination spanned spike, dominating at 160-218 and 743-854. At baseline, just a handful of AZD1222 recipients tested seropositive.

The method was immunoSEQ multiplex PCR; TCRdb's version includes in-frame clones alone and lacks a portion of them. The data contain roughly 85,000 clones, about nine tenths of them singletons. The V end was cut by 0 bases, the J end by 2 bases, with 9 bases between. Germline loops: CDR1 MRHNA, CDR2 SNTAGT. The CDR3 contains 15 residues. The sample here was peripheral blood, taken on day 0 of AZD1222 vaccination. The V call is TRBV6-4, the J call TRBJ2-3; D is perhaps TRBD2 (5 bases). This TCR came from an adult in good health. CDR3 residues: CASSDSVGATDTQYF. The CDR3 DNA is TGTGCCAGCAGTGACTCAGTGGGAGCCACAGATACGCAGTATTTT.